The next 18 T cell receptor beta chains were all read from a single sample in a study of cytomegalovirus exposure and HLA in healthy donors. The PCR used 60 Vbeta and 13 Jbeta primers. TCRdb's copy holds only in-frame clones and misses some; the assay was immunoSEQ multiplex PCR. The data show around 130,000 clones, 75% seen once. The source material was PBMCs. The receptors stem from a woman between 35 and 50 years old in good health and CMV-seropositive.

The chain employs TRBV18 and TRBJ2-6, with a weak D call TRBD1 (5 bases). CDR1 and CDR2 (germline): KGHSH, LQKENI. The ends were cut back, 1 base at V and 1 base at J, with 11 bases in the middle. The CDR3 covers 17 residues. CDR3 amino acids: CASSPQGRTSGANVLTF. In DNA form, the CDR3 reads TGTGCCAGCTCACCACAGGGTAGGACATCTGGGGCCAACGTCCTGACTTTC.

This rearrangement joins TRBV7-6 to TRBJ2-7; 8 nucleotides line up with TRBD1. The V gene's germline CDR1 is SGHVS and CDR2 FNYEAQ. The CDR3 loop spans 13 amino acids. V gave up 5 bases and J gave up 6 bases; unmatched junction bases: 6. The CDR3 DNA follows: TGTGCCAGCAGCACTGGACAGGGTGGCGAGCAGTACTTC. Translating it yields CASSTGQGGEQYF.

V is TRBV4-3 and J is TRBJ1-2; 8 nucleotides line up with TRBD1. The germline CDR1 and CDR2 sequences are LGHNA and YSLEER. This CDR3 is built from 16 residues. Germline trimming cut 0 bases from V and 5 bases from J; bases unmatched to any gene: 8. The CDR3 nucleotides are TGCGCCAGCAGCCAAGATTATCAGGGGGCCCCGTATGGCTACACCTTC. Translated: CASSQDYQGAPYGYTF.

The chain links TRBV7-2 to TRBJ1-1, with D perhaps matching TRBD1 (6 bases). Germline assignment: CDR1 SGHTA and CDR2 FQGNSA. Trimming took off 0 bases at V and 6 bases at J, with 11 bases between the two ends. CDR3 size: 14 residues. The CDR3 DNA sequence: TGTGCCAGCAGCTTAGCGCAGGGGAGGGCTGAAGCTTTCTTT. Translated: CASSLAQGRAEAFF.

As concerns this clone: The same CDR3 arises from other DNA sequences in this sample as well. The chain has TRBV5-1 and TRBJ2-1, with 9 nucleotides matching TRBD2. V was clipped by 0 bases and J by 1 base; unmatched bases: 2. The CDR3 extends over 16 amino acids. The germline V gene has CDR1 SGHRS and CDR2 YFSETQ. Written as DNA, the CDR3 is TGCGCCAGCAGCTTGGCGGCGGGAGGGTCCTACAATGAGCAGTTCTTC. Protein product: CASSLAAGGSYNEQFF.

The J gene is TRBJ1-4, the V gene TRBV18; TRBD1 matches 9 bases. Per the germline V gene, CDR1 is KGHSH and CDR2 is LQKENI. V lost 3 bases to trimming and J lost 11 bases; unmatched junction nucleotides: 4. There are 13 residues in the CDR3. CDR3 nucleotide sequence: TGTGCCAGCTCACCCGGGACAGGGCGCAAACTGTTTTTT. It translates to CASSPGTGRKLFF.

The chain combines TRBV21-1 with TRBJ1-5. TRBV21-1 is assigned pseudogene status. The length of the CDR3 is 16 residues. The DNA for the CDR3 is TGTGCCAGCAGCTTCCGCGAAGAGGGCCGAAATCAGCCCCAGCATTTT. It translates to CASSFREEGRNQPQHF.

J is TRBJ1-1 and V is TRBV5-6; D is perhaps TRBD1 (6 bases). The CDR3 is 16 residues long. Between the trimmed V and J ends, which lost 2 bases and 4 bases, there was a span of 18 bases. Germline-derived CDR1 and CDR2 are SGHDT and YYEEEE. The CDR3 region has the DNA TGTGCCAGCAGCTTATACAGGGTCACAATTGGCACTGAAGCTTTCTTT. This translates into CASSLYRVTIGTEAFF. Complete variable domain (other parts from reference TRBV5-6 and TRBJ1-1): DAGVTQSPTHLIKTRGQQVTLRCSPKSGHDTVSWYQQALGQGPQFIFQYYEEEERQRGNFPDRFSGHQFPNYSSELNVNALLLGDSALYLCASSLYRVTIGTEAFFGQGTRLTVV.

The chain combines TRBV2 with TRBJ2-7; weak D call: TRBD1 (6 bases). V was trimmed by 7 bases and J by 4 bases, leaving 14 bases between them. CDR3 size: 13 residues. CDR1 SNHLY and CDR2 FYNNEI come from the germline V gene. The CDR3 nucleotides read TGTGCCAGCAATAGGAACAGGGATTACGAGCAGTACTTC. It specifies CASNRNRDYEQYF.

This clone was recorded once. This chain links TRBV4-2 with TRBJ1-4; TRBD1 aligns across 7 bases. J was trimmed by 7 bases and V by 0 bases; bases with no gene match: 14. The CDR3 runs 18 residues. CDR1 and CDR2 from the germline V gene are LGHNA and YNFKEQ. The CDR3 region has the DNA TGTGCCAGCAGCCAAGAAGAAGGAGCCAGGGGGTACGGTGAAAAACTGTTTTTT. Residues: CASSQEEGARGYGEKLFF.

The V call is TRBV5-4, the J call TRBJ1-1; D perhaps matches TRBD1 (5 bases). This CDR3 region has 12 residues. V lost 4 bases and J lost 4, with 8 bases in between. From germline, CDR1 is SGHNT and CDR2 YYREEE (reference sequence). Here the CDR3 reads CASSRGITEAFF. The CDR3 DNA is TGTGCCAGCAGCAGGGGAATCACTGAAGCTTTCTTT. The full variable domain, rest sourced from reference TRBV5-4 and TRBJ1-1, is ETGVTQSPTHLIKTRGQQVTLRCSSQSGHNTVSWYQQALGQGPQFIFQYYREEENGRGNFPPRFSGLQFPNYSSELNVNALELDDSALYLCASSRGITEAFFGQGTRLTVV.

The chain couples TRBV6-5 to TRBJ1-1; weak D call: TRBD1 (6 bases). Germline CDR1 is MNHEY and CDR2 is SVGAGI. The CDR3 is 15 residues long. Deletions cut 5 bases from V and 6 bases from J, with 19 bases between. The CDR3 DNA reads as TGTGCCAGCAGTGTACAGGGTCTCCCATTTTCTGAAGCTTTCTTT. This encodes CASSVQGLPFSEAFF.

The chain has TRBV7-9 and TRBJ1-6; D is perhaps TRBD1 (6 bases). Germline CDR1 SEHNR, CDR2 FQNEAQ (reference sequence). CDR3 size: 18 residues. Trimming removed 4 bases from V and 6 bases from J, with 22 bases in between. The CDR3 protein is CASSSHRDGDIFNSPLHF. The CDR3, as DNA: TGTGCCAGCAGCTCCCACAGGGATGGGGATATATTTAATTCACCCCTCCACTTT.

This clone was counted between two and nine times. This rearrangement joins TRBV4-3 to TRBJ1-4, with D possibly being TRBD1 (6 bases). This CDR3 is built from 16 residues. From germline, CDR1 is LGHNA and CDR2 YSLEER. V was cut by 0 bases and J by 8 bases, with 16 bases left in between. CDR3 in DNA: TGCGCCAGCAGCCAAGATCCAGGGACACGGACAGAAAAACTGTTTTTT. Translated, it gives CASSQDPGTRTEKLFF.

As to this clone: The sample holds other DNA sequences that translate to the same CDR3. The chain carries TRBV18 and TRBJ1-5, with TRBD1 matching over 10 bases. From germline, CDR1 is KGHSH and CDR2 LQKENI. J gave up 5 bases and V 3 bases, and 1 base lay outside the gene matches. The CDR3 runs to 14 residues. This CDR3 reads CASSPGTGDQPQHF. Here the CDR3 DNA reads TGTGCCAGCTCACCTGGGACAGGGGATCAGCCCCAGCATTTT.

This chain connects TRBV29-1 to TRBJ1-2, with 9 positions matching TRBD1. Trimming at V came to 6 bases and at J to 5 bases, leaving 10 bases not matched to a gene. This CDR3 comprises 14 residues. Germline V gene sequence: CDR1 SQVTM, CDR2 ANQGSEA. The CDR3 loop is CSVRGQGTRYGYTF. In DNA form, the CDR3 reads TGCAGCGTCCGCGGACAGGGGACTCGGTATGGCTACACCTTC.

V gene TRBV28 combines with J gene TRBJ2-5; D is possibly TRBD1 (5 bases). Trimming took off 2 bases at V and 5 bases at J, with 12 bases between the two ends. CDR1 is MDHEN and CDR2 is SYDVKM in the germline V gene. The CDR3 runs 14 residues. The CDR3 sequence: CASSLRPGRETQYF. The DNA of the CDR3 is TGTGCCAGCAGTTTAAGACCAGGGCGGGAGACCCAGTACTTC.

In this sample, this clone turned up a few times. This sequence joins TRBV5-6 and TRBJ1-4; a possible D gene is TRBD1 (5 bases). CDR3 size: 14 residues. Germline V CDR1 and CDR2: SGHDT, YYEEEE. Trimming stripped 4 bases from V and 5 bases from J, with 12 bases between. The CDR3 nucleotides read TGTGCCAGCAGCCCCGCGGGGGGAAATGAAAAACTGTTTTTT. This codes for CASSPAGGNEKLFF. Full variable domain (outside the CDR3, taken from reference TRBV5-6 and TRBJ1-4): DAGVTQSPTHLIKTRGQQVTLRCSPKSGHDTVSWYQQALGQGPQFIFQYYEEEERQRGNFPDRFSGHQFPNYSSELNVNALLLGDSALYLCASSPAGGNEKLFFGSGTQLSVL.